This paragraph reports one T cell receptor (beta chain). No antigen is known for it. The TCR libraries each used total RNA (approximately 3,300 ng per library). TCRdb reprocessed the 5' RACE reads and stores each CDR3 protein as one record, lacking DNA. Seen in this sample are about 210,000 distinct CDR3 sequences; the ten most common clones hold 7.5% to 8%. These data are taken from a study of monozygotic twins with inflammatory bowel disease. Germline V CDR1 and CDR2: MNHEY, SVGAGI. CDR3 size: 13 residues. General study findings and limits: Lower TCRbeta diversity (inverse Simpson) was seen in IBD patients than in healthy co-twins.

The sequencing sample was made of blood. J is TRBJ2-1 and V is TRBV6-5; TCRdb's D call, TRBD1, is unchecked because there is no DNA. The sequence was obtained from a human donor with ulcerative colitis or Crohn's disease, or a healthy co-twin of an affected twin (not recorded which). Here the CDR3 reads CASSYSGRNEQFF.